These 23 T cell receptor beta chains were sequenced from one sample in a study of a mutant IDH1 vaccine in newly diagnosed glioma. Assay used: immunoSEQ multiplex PCR; TCRdb lists only in-frame clones, some missing. The sample holds roughly 64,000 clones; 74% are singletons and the top ten take 4.7%. The antigens these receptors bind are not known. Time point here: week 35, safety follow-up. What each vaccine dose contained was 300 ug of mutant IDH1 20-mer peptide, accompanied by topical imiquimod. Sample: PBMCs, taken from a glioma patient whose treatment included an IDH1 peptide vaccine. Receptors originate from a man in his fifties or sixties with glioma.

This rearrangement joins TRBV19 to TRBJ2-2, with 10 bases identical to TRBD2. With V trimmed by 2 bases and J by 0 bases, 0 bases remained unmatched. CDR1 is LNHDA and CDR2 is SQIVND in the germline V gene (reference sequence). CDR3 length: 16 amino acids. The CDR3 nucleotides read TGTGCCAGTAGTATACTAGCGGGAGCGAACACCGGGGAGCTGTTTTTT. This gives the protein CASSILAGANTGELFF. The entire variable domain, with the rest obtained from reference TRBV19 and TRBJ2-2, is as follows: DGGITQSPKYLFRKEGQNVTLSCEQNLNHDAMYWYRQDPGQGLRLIYYSQIVNDFQKGDIAEGYSVSREKKESFPLTVTSAQKNPTAFYLCASSILAGANTGELFFGEGSRLTVL.

The genes are TRBV30 and TRBJ1-5, with TRBD1 matching over 9 bases. The CDR3 runs to 15 residues. The germline gives CDR1 GTSNPN, CDR2 SVGIG (reference sequence). J lost 3 bases, V lost 1 base, and 4 bases had no gene match. CDR3 DNA: TGTGCCTGGAGTGAGGGACAGGGTACCAATCAGCCCCAGCATTTT. Encoded protein: CAWSEGQGTNQPQHF.

This chain joins TRBV7-2 and TRBJ2-7, with 7 bases matching TRBD2. The CDR3 has 15 amino acids. The germline gives CDR1 SGHTA, CDR2 FQGNSA. Losses at the gene ends were 5 bases for V and 2 bases for J; bases not matched to a gene: 9. The CDR3 sequence is CASSPREAHTYEQYF. The CDR3, as DNA: TGTGCCAGCAGCCCCCGGGAGGCCCATACCTACGAGCAGTACTTC.

In regard to this clone: Different DNA sequences within this sample yield the same CDR3. In DNA form, the CDR3 reads TGTGCCAGCAGCTTAGGCCAGGTGAACACTGAAGCTTTCTTT. Protein: CASSLGQVNTEAFF. V is TRBV7-9 and J is TRBJ1-1; D gene ambiguous. V gave up 1 base and J gave up 0 bases, with 6 bases separating them. Germline CDR1 reads SEHNR; CDR2 reads FQNEAQ (reference sequence). The CDR3 totals 14 residues.

This clone was found many times. The chain uses TRBV27 and TRBJ2-7, with D hard to call. V dropped 0 bases and J dropped 4 bases, with 4 bases sitting between them. The germline V gene has CDR1 MNHEY and CDR2 SMNVEV (reference sequence). CDR3 length equals 12 residues. The CDR3 region has the DNA TGTGCCAGCAGTTTATCGGGGTACGAGCAGTACTTC. Its translation: CASSLSGYEQYF.

This chain connects TRBV7-9 to TRBJ1-4, with D perhaps TRBD1 (6 bases). CDR3 size: 15 residues. V was pared by 2 bases and J by 5 bases, with 12 bases between. CDR1 is SEHNR, CDR2 FQNEAQ, per germline (reference sequence). The CDR3 is CASSLQGRGNEKLFF. CDR3 DNA: TGTGCCAGCAGCTTACAGGGGAGAGGAAATGAAAAACTGTTTTTT.

V is TRBV7-9 and J is TRBJ2-7; 7 bases fit TRBD1. Germline V gene lookup returns CDR1 SEHNR and CDR2 FQNEAQ (reference sequence). Trimming removed 6 bases from V and 0 bases from J; junction bases left unmatched: 2. CDR3 length: 13 residues. CDR3 sequence: CASRGQRSYEQYF. CDR3 in DNA: TGTGCCAGCAGGGGACAGCGCTCCTACGAGCAGTACTTC.

The chain employs TRBV30 and TRBJ1-3; D is unclear. The CDR3 has 12 residues. Germline assignment: CDR1 GTSNPN and CDR2 SVGIG (reference sequence). Trimming pared 4 bases from V and 4 bases from J, leaving 8 bases between. Here the CDR3 reads CAWTPWGNTIYF. The CDR3 DNA sequence: TGTGCCTGGACCCCGTGGGGAAACACCATATATTTT.

The chain couples TRBV18 to TRBJ1-4; the D is unclear. This CDR3 region has 13 residues. V lost 6 bases and J lost 7, with 12 bases in between. The germline gives CDR1 KGHSH, CDR2 LQKENI. The CDR3 sequence is CASSRGRTEKLFF. The CDR3 DNA sequence: TGTGCCAGCTCCCGCGGACGGACTGAAAAACTGTTTTTT.

This chain joins TRBV6-5 and TRBJ1-4; D perhaps matches TRBD1 (6 bases). This CDR3 region has 14 residues. The V and J ends lost 4 bases and 5 bases respectively, with 11 bases between them. Germline CDR1 MNHEY, CDR2 SVGAGI. This chain's CDR3 is CASSSGQWNEKLFF. CDR3 sequence (DNA): TGTGCCAGCAGTTCGGGACAATGGAATGAAAAACTGTTTTTT.

V gene TRBV5-4 combines with J gene TRBJ2-1; 12 bases agree with TRBD2. Germline V gene lookup returns CDR1 SGHNT and CDR2 YYREEE (reference sequence). V was pared by 3 bases and J by 5 bases, with 6 bases of the junction left unmatched. The length of the CDR3 is 16 residues. This chain's CDR3 is CASSSRTSGVNNEQFF. In DNA, the CDR3 is TGTGCCAGCAGCTCCCGGACTAGCGGGGTCAACAATGAGCAGTTCTTC.

The chain's CDR3 is CASSQGGGPEQFF. The CDR3 region has the DNA TGTGCCAGCAGCCAAGGAGGGGGGCCTGAGCAGTTCTTC. V gene TRBV4-2 combines with J gene TRBJ2-1; possibly TRBD1 or TRBD2 for D (6 bases each). Germline V CDR1 and CDR2: LGHNA, YNFKEQ. The CDR3 length is 13 residues. V dropped 1 base and J dropped 9 bases, with 10 bases sitting between them.

The rearrangement uses TRBV7-9 and TRBJ2-7, with D maybe TRBD2 (6 bases). Between the trimmed V and J ends, which lost 5 bases and 2 bases, there was a span of 13 bases. Looked up from germline, CDR1 is SEHNR and CDR2 is FQNEAQ (reference sequence). This CDR3 has 14 amino acids. CDR3 in amino acids: CASSPPGVAYEQYF. DNA of the CDR3: TGTGCCAGCAGCCCCCCGGGGGTAGCCTACGAGCAGTACTTC.

The chain uses TRBV27 and TRBJ1-5, with D maybe TRBD1 (5 bases). The ends were cut back, 8 bases at V and 7 bases at J, with 15 bases in the middle. Germline CDR1 reads MNHEY; CDR2 reads SMNVEV (reference sequence). The CDR3 is 13 residues long. The chain's CDR3 is CASGEGPGQPQHF. The CDR3 nucleotides are TGTGCCAGCGGGGAGGGGCCGGGGCAGCCCCAGCATTTT.

CDR3 residues: CASMGQGGRETQYF. DNA for the CDR3: TGTGCCAGTATGGGACAGGGGGGGCGAGAGACCCAGTACTTC. The chain links TRBV19 to TRBJ2-5, with 11 bases aligning to TRBD1. Trimming took 7 bases from V and 4 from J; bases not matched to a gene: 5. Per germline, CDR1 LNHDA and CDR2 SQIVND (reference sequence). The CDR3 totals 14 residues.

The chain recombines TRBV7-9 with TRBJ1-1, with D possibly TRBD1 on 5 matching bases. This CDR3 has 14 amino acids. Germline values: CDR1 SEHNR, CDR2 FQNEAQ (reference sequence). Trimming took 5 bases from V and 2 from J, leaving 12 bases between them. CDR3 sequence reads: CASSPGLINTEAFF. Here the CDR3 DNA reads TGTGCCAGCAGCCCGGGACTGATCAACACTGAAGCTTTCTTT.

This clone is a singleton in its sample. This chain connects TRBV30 to TRBJ2-7; the D gene is possibly TRBD1 (6 bases). Germline assignment: CDR1 GTSNPN and CDR2 SVGIG (reference sequence). V was clipped by 1 base and J by 1 base, with 14 bases between them. The CDR3 is 15 residues long. The DNA for the CDR3 is TGTGCCTGGAGTGGTTCGGACAGAGGATCCTACGAGCAGTACTTC. Translated: CAWSGSDRGSYEQYF.

The gene calls are TRBV29-1 and TRBJ1-1; TRBD1 aligns across 8 bases. The CDR3 is made up of 14 amino acids. Germline V CDR1 and CDR2: SQVTM, ANQGSEA. The V segment lost 5 bases and the J segment 4 bases; nucleotides outside the gene matches: 9. CDR3 coding DNA: TGCAGCGTTACCCCAGGGGGCTCAGGCACTGAAGCTTTCTTT. Translation: CSVTPGGSGTEAFF.

The CDR3 region is CASSPRGQGDQPQHF. DNA for the CDR3: TGTGCCAGCTCACCACGCGGACAGGGGGATCAGCCCCAGCATTTT. The rearrangement uses TRBV18 and TRBJ1-5, with 10 nucleotides matching TRBD1. The CDR3 contains 15 residues. V was pared by 1 base and J by 5 bases, with 2 bases of the junction left unmatched. In germline, CDR1 is KGHSH, CDR2 LQKENI.

This clone was counted a single time. This chain joins TRBV7-9 and TRBJ1-2, with D unclear. Germline CDR1 reads SEHNR; CDR2 reads FQNEAQ (reference sequence). With 5 bases removed from V and 2 bases from J, the gap between germline ends came to 12 bases. This CDR3 is 14 amino acids long. CDR3 residues: CASSLVKNNYGYTF. In nucleotides, the CDR3 is TGTGCCAGCAGCCTCGTAAAGAACAACTATGGCTACACCTTC.

V usage is TRBV7-2 and J usage is TRBJ2-3; D might be TRBD1 (6 bases). The CDR3 has 15 residues. Trimming removed 1 base from V and 2 bases from J, with 10 bases in between. The germline CDR1 and CDR2 sequences are SGHTA and FQGNSA. CDR3 coding DNA: TGTGCCAGCAGCTTAGTCGGACAGTCCACAGATACGCAGTATTTT. Translated: CASSLVGQSTDTQYF.

This clone has only one observation. The CDR3: CASRSDRELEAFF. The CDR3 DNA is TGTGCCAGCAGATCTGACAGGGAGCTTGAAGCTTTCTTT. This rearrangement joins TRBV27 to TRBJ1-1, with 7 bases fitting TRBD1. The CDR3 covers 13 residues. Germline CDR1 reads MNHEY; CDR2 reads SMNVEV (reference sequence). J lost 7 bases, V lost 6 bases, and 8 bases had no gene match.

This chain connects TRBV14 to TRBJ2-1; D gene ambiguous. V was clipped by 4 bases and J by 1 base, with 14 bases between them. The CDR3 covers 16 residues. Germline CDR1 reads SGHDN; CDR2 reads FVKESK. The CDR3 loop is CASSPLGSQSYNEQFF. The CDR3 DNA is TGTGCCAGCAGCCCCCTGGGTTCCCAGTCCTACAATGAGCAGTTCTTC.